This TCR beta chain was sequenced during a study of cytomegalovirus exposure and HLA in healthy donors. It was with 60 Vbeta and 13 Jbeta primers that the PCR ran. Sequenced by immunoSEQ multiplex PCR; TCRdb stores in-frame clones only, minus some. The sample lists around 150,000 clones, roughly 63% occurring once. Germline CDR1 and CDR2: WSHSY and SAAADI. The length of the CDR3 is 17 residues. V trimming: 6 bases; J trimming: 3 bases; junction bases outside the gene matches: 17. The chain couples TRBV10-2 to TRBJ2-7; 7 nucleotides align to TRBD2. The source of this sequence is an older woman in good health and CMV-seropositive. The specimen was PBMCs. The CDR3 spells CASRPPDSGLGLYEQYF. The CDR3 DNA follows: TGCGCCAGCAGACCCCCTGATTCCGGACTAGGGCTCTACGAGCAGTACTTC.